The rows below give T cell receptor beta chains drawn from one sample of a study of CD8 T cells in ankylosing spondylitis. MiXCR, run by TCRdb on the 5' RACE reads, gives a single entry per CDR3 protein. The repertoire consists of fewer than 750,000 distinct CDR3 sequences, with 15% to 20% occurring once and the leading ten covering 19%. The sequenced material came from blood, either unsorted or a sorted T cell fraction (not recorded which). Receptors originate from a male donor with ankylosing spondylitis. Both conserved end residues are part of each CDR3. The D gene is left open where the match is weak. Expanded clones are given a class, and other clones once, few, many or no size at all.

clone_size: few
d_call: NA
v_call: TRBV5-1
j_call: TRBJ2-2
cdr3_aa: CASSFSRTDGGELFF
cdr3_nt: TGCGCCAGCAGCTTCTCACGGACGGACGGCGGGGAGCTGTTTTTT

clone_size: many
d_call: TRBD2
v_call: TRBV10-3
j_call: TRBJ2-1
cdr3_aa: CAISGILAGANNEQFF
cdr3_nt: TGTGCCATCAGTGGGATACTAGCGGGGGCGAACAATGAGCAGTTCTTC

clone_size: NA
d_call: NA
v_call: TRBV27
j_call: TRBJ1-5
cdr3_aa: CASSSGPYSNQPQHF
cdr3_nt: TGTGCCAGCAGCTCAGGCCCCTATAGCAATCAGCCCCAGCATTTT

clone_size: few
d_call: NA
v_call: TRBV5-1
j_call: TRBJ2-7
cdr3_aa: CASTVLSGSYEQYF
cdr3_nt: TGCGCCAGCACCGTTCTCTCCGGATCCTACGAGCAGTACTTC

clone_size: few
d_call: NA
v_call: TRBV12-3/TRBV12-4
j_call: TRBJ2-2
cdr3_aa: CASSWAQGPNTGELFF
cdr3_nt: TGTGCCAGCAGTTGGGCACAGGGCCCCAACACCGGGGAGCTGTTTTTT

clone_size: few
d_call: NA
v_call: TRBV30
j_call: TRBJ1-1
cdr3_aa: CAWTRGKGNTEAFF
cdr3_nt: TGTGCCTGGACGAGGGGAAAGGGGAACACTGAAGCTTTCTTT

clone_size: NA
d_call: TRBD2
v_call: TRBV7-8
j_call: TRBJ2-2
cdr3_aa: CASSWAGVVTGELFF
cdr3_nt: TGTGCCAGCAGCTGGGCGGGAGTGGTTACCGGGGAGCTGTTTTTT

clone_size: NA
d_call: NA
v_call: TRBV7-2
j_call: TRBJ1-1
cdr3_aa: CASSLGAGLMNTEAFF
cdr3_nt: TGTGCCAGCAGCTTAGGGGCAGGTCTTATGAACACTGAAGCTTTCTTT

clone_size: NA
d_call: TRBD2
v_call: TRBV10-2
j_call: TRBJ2-5
cdr3_aa: CASAGGGNEETQYF
cdr3_nt: TGCGCCAGCGCGGGGGGGGGTAATGAAGAGACCCAGTACTTC

clone_size: NA
d_call: TRBD1
v_call: TRBV30
j_call: TRBJ1-1
cdr3_aa: CAWGSGQGGTEAFF
cdr3_nt: TGTGCCTGGGGATCGGGACAGGGGGGCACTGAAGCTTTCTTT

clone_size: NA
d_call: NA
v_call: TRBV4-3
j_call: TRBJ2-3
cdr3_aa: CASSQDLDSTDTQYF
cdr3_nt: TGCGCCAGCAGCCAAGACCTGGACAGCACAGATACGCAGTATTTT

clone_size: NA
d_call: NA
v_call: TRBV5-1
j_call: TRBJ1-5
cdr3_aa: CASSLLGGWDQPQHF
cdr3_nt: TGCGCCAGCAGCCTGCTGGGGGGTTGGGATCAGCCCCAGCATTTT

clone_size: few
d_call: NA
v_call: TRBV4-1
j_call: TRBJ2-7
cdr3_aa: CASSQARDSARYEQYF
cdr3_nt: TGCGCCAGCAGCCAAGCTCGCGACAGCGCACGATACGAGCAGTACTTC

clone_size: few
d_call: NA
v_call: TRBV12-3/TRBV12-4
j_call: TRBJ1-3
cdr3_aa: CASSLARQYSGNTIYF
cdr3_nt: TGTGCCAGCAGTCTAGCCAGACAGTACTCTGGAAACACCATATATTTT

clone_size: few
d_call: TRBD2
v_call: TRBV7-6
j_call: TRBJ2-1
cdr3_aa: CASSSPGLALPYNEQFF
cdr3_nt: TGTGCCAGCAGCTCTCCCGGACTAGCGCTGCCCTACAATGAGCAGTTCTTC

clone_size: few
d_call: TRBD2
v_call: TRBV10-1
j_call: TRBJ2-5
cdr3_aa: CASSVPRGLALQTQYF
cdr3_nt: TGCGCCAGCAGCGTACCGCGAGGACTAGCACTTCAGACCCAGTACTTC

clone_size: few
d_call: NA
v_call: TRBV3-1
j_call: TRBJ2-6
cdr3_aa: CASSHPRSSGANVLTF
cdr3_nt: TGTGCCAGCAGCCATCCAAGGAGTTCTGGGGCCAACGTCCTGACTTTC

clone_size: NA
d_call: NA
v_call: TRBV4-1
j_call: TRBJ2-7
cdr3_aa: CASSQEGLEYEQYF
cdr3_nt: TGCGCCAGCAGCCAAGAGGGGTTAGAATACGAGCAGTACTTC

clone_size: NA
d_call: TRBD1
v_call: TRBV11-1
j_call: TRBJ1-2
cdr3_aa: CASSPGYGTGPGGYGYTF
cdr3_nt: TGTGCCAGCAGCCCAGGGTACGGGACAGGGCCGGGTGGCTATGGCTACACCTTC

clone_size: few
d_call: NA
v_call: TRBV6-1
j_call: TRBJ1-2
cdr3_aa: CASSVQPYGYTF
cdr3_nt: TGTGCCAGCAGTGTCCAGCCCTATGGCTACACCTTC

clone_size: NA
d_call: TRBD1
v_call: TRBV20-1
j_call: TRBJ2-7
cdr3_aa: CSARVTTGGYEQYF
cdr3_nt: TGCAGTGCTAGAGTGACGACAGGGGGCTACGAGCAGTACTTC

clone_size: few
d_call: TRBD2
v_call: TRBV5-1
j_call: TRBJ2-2
cdr3_aa: CASRPLAGPFGELFF
cdr3_nt: TGCGCCAGCAGACCGCTAGCGGGACCGTTCGGGGAGCTGTTTTTT

clone_size: NA
d_call: NA
v_call: TRBV2
j_call: TRBJ2-3
cdr3_aa: CASSEGEVDTQYF
cdr3_nt: TGTGCCAGCAGTGAAGGGGAGGTAGATACGCAGTATTTT

clone_size: NA
d_call: NA
v_call: TRBV3-1
j_call: TRBJ2-2
cdr3_aa: CASSQDTDTGELFF
cdr3_nt: TGTGCCAGCAGCCAAGATACAGACACCGGGGAGCTGTTTTTT

clone_size: few
d_call: NA
v_call: TRBV7-3
j_call: TRBJ1-1
cdr3_aa: CASSLSGDWTEAFF
cdr3_nt: TGTGCCAGCAGCTTATCGGGGGACTGGACTGAAGCTTTCTTT

clone_size: NA
d_call: TRBD1
v_call: TRBV29-1
j_call: TRBJ1-2
cdr3_aa: CSVQQGYYGYTF
cdr3_nt: TGCAGCGTCCAACAGGGGTACTATGGCTACACCTTC

clone_size: few
d_call: NA
v_call: TRBV9
j_call: TRBJ1-2
cdr3_aa: CASTDGYGYTF
cdr3_nt: TGTGCCAGCACTGACGGCTATGGCTACACCTTC

clone_size: few
d_call: TRBD1
v_call: TRBV4-1
j_call: TRBJ2-7
cdr3_aa: CASSRTGTGAYEQYF
cdr3_nt: TGCGCCAGCAGCCGCACCGGGACAGGGGCCTACGAGCAGTACTTC

clone_size: few
d_call: NA
v_call: TRBV5-1
j_call: TRBJ1-1
cdr3_aa: CASSEEEALNTEAFF
cdr3_nt: TGCGCCAGCAGCGAAGAAGAGGCCTTGAACACTGAAGCTTTCTTT

clone_size: few
d_call: NA
v_call: TRBV29-1
j_call: TRBJ2-2
cdr3_aa: CSVERVAAPGELFF
cdr3_nt: TGCAGCGTTGAAAGAGTAGCTGCCCCCGGGGAGCTGTTTTTT

clone_size: NA
d_call: NA
v_call: TRBV24-1
j_call: TRBJ2-7
cdr3_aa: CATSDSNREHEQYF
cdr3_nt: TGTGCCACCAGTGATTCGAACAGGGAACACGAGCAGTACTTC

clone_size: few
d_call: NA
v_call: TRBV7-2
j_call: TRBJ2-1
cdr3_aa: CASSLGHSGNEQFF
cdr3_nt: TGTGCCAGCAGCTTGGGTCACTCTGGGAATGAGCAGTTCTTC

clone_size: NA
d_call: NA
v_call: TRBV7-2
j_call: TRBJ1-3
cdr3_aa: CASSLAQYSGNTIYF
cdr3_nt: TGTGCCAGCAGCTTAGCCCAGTACTCTGGAAACACCATATATTTT

clone_size: few
d_call: NA
v_call: TRBV5-6
j_call: TRBJ2-1
cdr3_aa: CASSLAPELSYNEQFF
cdr3_nt: TGTGCCAGCAGCTTGGCCCCGGAGTTGTCCTACAATGAGCAGTTCTTC

clone_size: NA
d_call: NA
v_call: TRBV20-1
j_call: TRBJ1-2
cdr3_aa: CSAREGTYGYTF
cdr3_nt: TGCAGTGCTAGAGAAGGGACCTATGGCTACACCTTC